Following are 27 T cell receptor beta chains from one sample sequenced in a study. A single record per CDR3 protein comes from TCRdb applying MiXCR to the 5' RACE reads. In the table there are tens of thousands of distinct CDR3 sequences, approximately 17% of which are singletons. Source material: naive CD4+ T cells sorted from blood. The subset here: naive CD4+ T cells, CD4+CD45RA+CD25-. These receptors were taken from a female donor with breast cancer.

The V and J genes are TRBV6-2 or TRBV6-3 and TRBJ1-4; D is perhaps TRBD1 (5 bases). The CDR3 loop spans 15 amino acids. Between the trimmed V and J ends, which lost 7 bases and 11 bases, there was a span of 23 bases. Germline V CDR1 and CDR2: MNHEY, SVGEGT. The CDR3 DNA reads TGTGCCAGCACCCCTGCTGGGACCCGTGAGGAGAAACTGTTTTTT. Translation gives CASTPAGTREEKLFF.

Comments on this clonotype: At one end the junction does not follow the germline gene, possibly because of a read error. The genes are TRBV27 and TRBJ2-3; TRBD1 matches at 7 bases. This CDR3 is built from 15 residues. CDR1 MNHEY and CDR2 SMNVEV come from the germline V gene (reference sequence). The CDR3 reads CASSSTGSLEDMQYF. The CDR3 coding sequence is TGTGCCAGCAGTTCGACAGGGAGTTTGGAAGATATGCAGTATTTT.

Only a few counts were recorded for this clonotype. The chain combines TRBV29-1 with TRBJ2-5; D unclear. Trimming pared 6 bases from V and 1 base from J, leaving 15 bases between. Germline V gives CDR1 SQVTM, CDR2 ANQGSEA. There are 14 residues in the CDR3. For the CDR3, the DNA is TGCAGCGTCTTAGGGTGGCTGGGCCAAGAGACCCAGTACTTC. Encoded protein: CSVLGWLGQETQYF.

This clonotype was seen ten or more times. The chain joins TRBV7-9 to TRBJ2-1; TRBD2 matches 7 bases. Per germline, CDR1 SEHNR and CDR2 FQNEAQ (reference sequence). J gave up 6 bases and V 6 bases, and 14 bases lay outside the gene matches. There are 16 residues in the CDR3. The CDR3 is CASSFSRAGLPNEQFF. The CDR3 nucleotides read TGTGCCAGCAGTTTCTCGCGGGCGGGACTACCCAATGAGCAGTTCTTC. The whole variable domain, remainder taken from reference TRBV7-9 and TRBJ2-1, is DTGVSQNPRHKITKRGQNVTFRCDPISEHNRLYWYRQTLGQGPEFLTYFQNEAQLEKSRLLSDRFSAERPKGSFSTLEIQRTEQGDSAMYLCASSFSRAGLPNEQFFGPGTRLTVL.

The sample holds a few counts of this clonotype. This chain links TRBV20-1 with TRBJ1-5; 8 nucleotides align to TRBD1. V was pared by 2 bases and J by 4 bases, with 4 bases of the junction left unmatched. This CDR3 is built from 14 residues. Germline V gene sequence: CDR1 DFQATT, CDR2 SNEGSKA (reference sequence). The CDR3 loop reads CSARHGTGNQPQHF. Here the CDR3 DNA reads TGCAGTGCTAGACATGGGACAGGTAATCAGCCCCAGCATTTT.

The chain recombines TRBV25-1 with TRBJ2-1; D remains ambiguous. CDR1 is MGHDK and CDR2 is SYGVNS in the germline V gene. Trimming took off 3 bases at V and 7 bases at J, with 13 bases between the two ends. The CDR3 contains 14 residues. The CDR3 loop is CASSDTVSGNEQFF. In DNA, the CDR3 is TGTGCCAGCAGTGATACGGTTTCAGGTAATGAGCAGTTCTTC.

Of note for this clonotype: With a much larger clone just one base away, this may be a read error. The chain links TRBV5-1 to TRBJ2-7, with 7 bases lining up with TRBD2. This CDR3 contains 15 residues. CDR1 and CDR2 (germline): SGHRS, YFSETQ. CDR3 sequence: CASSVLGREFSERYF. Here the CDR3 DNA reads TGCGCCAGCAGCGTCCTGGGGCGGGAGTTCAGCGAGCGGTACTTC.

This chain joins TRBV20-1 and TRBJ1-5; TRBD1 aligns across 7 bases. The V segment lost 5 bases and the J segment 3 bases; nucleotides outside the gene matches: 4. The germline V gene has CDR1 DFQATT and CDR2 SNEGSKA (reference sequence). This CDR3 has 13 amino acids. In DNA form, the CDR3 reads TGCAGTGCTGAAGGGGGCCTCAATCAGCCCCAGCATTTT. Translation: CSAEGGLNQPQHF.

This clonotype was detected a few times. The chain couples TRBV5-5 to TRBJ2-7; D is ambiguous. Trimming took 2 bases from V and 0 from J, leaving 12 bases between them. The CDR3 length is 15 residues. CDR1 is SGHKS, CDR2 YYEKEE, per germline (reference sequence). The CDR3 sequence: CASSFSQASSYEQYF. CDR3 nucleotide sequence: TGTGCCAGCAGCTTTTCGCAGGCAAGCTCCTACGAGCAGTACTTC.

Worth noting for this clonotype: A clone one base away is much larger, so this may be a read error. Because it lacks the conserved phenylalanine or tryptophan at the end, this CDR3 is likely a read error. The V call is TRBV7-9, the J call TRBJ2-1; D call uncertain. The V and J ends lost 5 bases and 1 base respectively, with 12 bases between them. From germline, CDR1 is SEHNR and CDR2 FQNEAQ (reference sequence). The CDR3 has 15 residues. DNA of the CDR3: TGTGCCAGCAGCCCCCCAGGAAGGTCCTACAATGAGCAGTTCTCC. Protein: CASSPPGRSYNEQFS.

This clonotype was counted at least ten times. The CDR3 bases are TGTGCCAGCTCACCAGGAGGGACAGGGGGCCCTGAAGCTTTCTTT. This codes for CASSPGGTGGPEAFF. The chain recombines TRBV18 with TRBJ1-1, with TRBD1 matching over 12 bases. CDR3 length equals 15 residues. Germline loops: CDR1 KGHSH, CDR2 LQKENI. V lost 2 bases, J lost 6 bases, and 4 bases stayed unmatched.

Comment on this clonotype: A clone one base away is much larger, so this may be a read error. The chain has TRBV5-1 and TRBJ2-7, with D possibly matching TRBD1 (6 bases). Germline loops: CDR1 SGHRS, CDR2 YFSETQ. The CDR3 is made up of 15 amino acids. CDR3 nucleotide sequence: TGCGCCAGCAGCGCTTCAGGGGCCTCGACTTACGAGCGGTACTTC. It is translated as CASSASGASTYERYF.

This clonotype was recorded only once. The V call is TRBV6-1, the J call TRBJ1-1, with 9 bases lining up with TRBD1. The CDR3 length is 16 residues. Germline V lookup: CDR1 MNHNS, CDR2 SASEGT. V was clipped by 3 bases and J by 1 base; unmatched bases: 6. The DNA of the CDR3 is TGTGCCAGCAGTGACGTAAACAGGGGGCCGAACACTGAAGCTTTCTTT. Translating it yields CASSDVNRGPNTEAFF.

Comment on this clonotype: One end of the junction varies from germline; a read error may be responsible. The rearrangement links TRBV20-1 to TRBJ2-6; tentatively, D is TRBD1 (5 bases). Germline CDR1 and CDR2: DFQATT and SNEGSKA (reference sequence). CDR3 size: 16 residues. CDR3 sequence reads: CSARQGIGSGANALTF. CDR3 sequence (DNA): TGCAGTGCTAGACAGGGAATCGGCTCTGGGGCCAACGCCCTGACTTTC.

This clonotype has a count of ten or more. The chain joins TRBV20-1 to TRBJ2-1; 10 positions agree with TRBD2. Germline CDR1 DFQATT, CDR2 SNEGSKA (reference sequence). The CDR3 loop spans 15 amino acids. The V and J ends lost 3 bases and 4 bases, in that order; junction bases with no gene match: 6. CDR3 coding DNA: TGCAGTGCTAGGCCGAGGACTAGCGGTTACAATGAGCAGTTCTTC. Translating it yields CSARPRTSGYNEQFF.

There are a few counts of this clonotype. This chain joins TRBV5-1 and TRBJ2-2; no clear D. The CDR3 length is 13 residues. CDR1 and CDR2 (germline): SGHRS, YFSETQ. V shed 1 base and J shed 0 bases, with 1 base lying between them. This CDR3 reads CASSLTNTGELFF. DNA of the CDR3: TGCGCCAGCAGCTTGACGAACACCGGGGAGCTGTTTTTT. Using reference TRBV5-1 and TRBJ2-2 for the parts outside the CDR3, the full variable domain is KAGVTQTPRYLIKTRGQQVTLSCSPISGHRSVSWYQQTPGQGLQFLFEYFSETQRNKGNFPGRFSGRQFSNSRSEMNVSTLELGDSALYLCASSLTNTGELFFGEGSRLTVL.

Regarding this clonotype: Likely a read error: the CDR3 ends without its conserved phenylalanine or tryptophan. The chain recombines TRBV7-2 with TRBJ1-5; 8 nucleotides align to TRBD1. Germline lookup yields CDR1 SGHTA and CDR2 FQGNSA. With V trimmed by 5 bases and J by 3 bases, 3 bases remained unmatched. The CDR3 spans 14 residues. The DNA of the CDR3 is TGTGCCAGCAGCCGACAGGGGATCAATCAGCCCCAGCATTTG. Protein sequence: CASSRQGINQPQHL.

The chain has TRBV29-1 and TRBJ1-3; TRBD1 might be the D (6 bases). Per the germline V gene, CDR1 is SQVTM and CDR2 is ANQGSEA. CDR3 length equals 14 residues. The ends were cut back, 8 bases at V and 0 bases at J, with 14 bases in the middle. CDR3 DNA sequence: TGCAGCTATAGCCTAGGGGGCTCTGGAAACACCATATATTTT. This translates into CSYSLGGSGNTIYF.

This clonotype was found a few times. V gene TRBV7-8 combines with J gene TRBJ2-4; 13 bases are a match to TRBD2. CDR1 is SGHVS, CDR2 FQNEAQ, per germline. This CDR3 spans 18 amino acids. V gave up 4 bases and J gave up 0 bases; unmatched junction bases: 6. CDR3 region: CASSWGTSGVLAKNIQYF. The CDR3 DNA follows: TGTGCCAGCAGCTGGGGGACTAGCGGGGTACTAGCCAAAAACATTCAGTACTTC.

The chain recombines TRBV29-1 with TRBJ1-1, with 7 bases lining up with TRBD1. Germline V lookup: CDR1 SQVTM, CDR2 ANQGSEA. The CDR3 extends over 13 amino acids. The ends lost 6 bases at V and 2 bases at J; junction bases unmatched: 6. CDR3 DNA: TGCAGCGTGTGCCGGGACAGCAACACTGAAGCTTTCTTT. The encoded protein is CSVCRDSNTEAFF.

This clonotype was detected many times. This rearrangement joins TRBV20-1 to TRBJ2-1; TRBD2 matches at 13 bases. Germline V gene data show CDR1 as DFQATT and CDR2 as SNEGSKA (reference sequence). The CDR3 sequence is 16 residues long. Losses at the gene ends were 0 bases for V and 6 bases for J; bases not matched to a gene: 5. The CDR3 reads CSARDLGTSGVNEQFF. For the CDR3, the DNA is TGCAGTGCTAGAGATCTCGGGACTAGCGGGGTCAATGAGCAGTTCTTC.

The chain recombines TRBV6-2 or TRBV6-3 with TRBJ2-5; TRBD2 might be the D (5 bases). V lost 6 bases and J lost 7, with 18 bases in between. This CDR3 contains 14 residues. CDR1 and CDR2 from the germline V gene are MNHEY and SVGEGT. The CDR3 reads CASRDGAVAGTQYF. The CDR3 nucleotides read TGTGCCAGCAGAGACGGTGCCGTCGCGGGGACCCAGTACTTC.

This clonotype was detected a few times. The J gene is TRBJ2-5, the V gene TRBV20-1; 7 bases map to TRBD2. Germline CDR1 is DFQATT and CDR2 is SNEGSKA (reference sequence). This CDR3 spans 14 amino acids. The junction had 6 bases not matched to a gene; V was cut back by 0 bases and J by 5 bases. CDR3 sequence reads: CSARDAGRAETQYF. The CDR3, as DNA: TGCAGTGCTAGAGATGCGGGGAGGGCGGAGACCCAGTACTTC.

Ten or more counts support this clonotype. The chain links TRBV6-6 to TRBJ1-6; D is unclear. Germline lookup yields CDR1 MNHNY and CDR2 SVGAGI (reference sequence). V lost 8 bases and J lost 10, with 15 bases in between. The CDR3 is 13 amino acids. CDR3 DNA sequence: TGTGCCAGCGCTTCGTCGGGGTTCTCACCCCTCCACTTT. Translating gives CASASSGFSPLHF.

This clonotype showed up just a few times. This chain connects TRBV9 to TRBJ2-3; 9 bases line up with TRBD2. With 4 bases clipped from V and 1 base from J, the junction kept 10 bases outside the gene matches. There are 17 residues in the CDR3. CDR1 is SGDLS and CDR2 is YYNGEE in the germline V gene. CDR3 sequence (DNA): TGTGCCAGCAGCCAAACCCCAGCGGGAGGAGGCACAGATACGCAGTATTTT. Its protein product is CASSQTPAGGGTDTQYF. Drawing the rest from reference TRBV9 and TRBJ2-3, the complete variable domain is DSGVTQTPKHLITATGQRVTLRCSPRSGDLSVYWYQQSLDQGLQFLIQYYNGEERAKGNILERFSAQQFPDLHSELNLSSLELGDSALYFCASSQTPAGGGTDTQYFGPGTRLTVL.

This clonotype appeared a few times. The CDR3 loop is CASSLRGDYYEQYF. The CDR3 region has the DNA TGTGCCAGCAGCTTACGCGGGGACTACTACGAGCAGTACTTC. This chain links TRBV7-2 with TRBJ2-7; 7 bases fit TRBD2. CDR3 size: 14 residues. CDR1 SGHTA and CDR2 FQGNSA come from the germline V gene. V shed 2 bases and J 3 bases; nucleotides not matched to a gene: 4.

This clonotype was detected many times. The chain carries TRBV25-1 and TRBJ2-5, with D perhaps given as TRBD1 or TRBD2 (6 bases each). The germline V and J ends were trimmed by 2 bases and 5 bases, with 12 bases remaining between them. The CDR3 covers 14 residues. Germline assignment: CDR1 MGHDK and CDR2 SYGVNS. CDR3 bases: TGTGCCAGCAGTGAACCGGGGGCTCAGGAGACCCAGTACTTC. This translates into CASSEPGAQETQYF.